This T cell receptor (beta chain) was captured in a study of blood T cell repertoires in COVID-19. TCRdb's table, derived via immunoSEQ multiplex PCR, lists solely in-frame clones and lacks some. This sample carries 300,000 to 400,000 clones, about 91% of them seen once, and the ten largest clones take 9.5% to 10%. V lost 2 bases and J lost 5; bases outside the gene matches: 3. The CDR3 extends over 13 amino acids. CDR1 and CDR2 from the germline V gene are SGHDT and YYEEEE. The sequenced material came from peripheral blood. V and J are TRBV5-6 and TRBJ1-1; TRBD1 aligns across 7 bases. The clonotype was recovered from a man aged 30 to 39 with COVID-19, enrolled during active disease. Here the CDR3 DNA reads TGTGCCAGCAGCTTAAGACAGGGAACTGAAGCTTTCTTT. It yields the protein CASSLRQGTEAFF.